The sample holds many counts of the clone carrying this T cell receptor beta chain. Its antigen remains unknown. These data originate in a study of CD8 T cells in ankylosing spondylitis. Germline V lookup: CDR1 SQVTM, CDR2 ANQGSEA. V was pared by 5 bases and J by 6 bases, with 10 bases between. The CDR3 extends over 12 amino acids. Study-level findings and limits: Ankylosing spondylitis blood seemed to carry a telltale TCR beta motif made of several highly homologous variants.

Each CDR3 protein is one row after TCRdb ran MiXCR on the 5' RACE reads. The top ten clones hold 3% to 4% of a sample with 450,000 to 550,000 distinct CDR3 sequences, approximately 5% of them seen once. The material sequenced was blood, either unsorted or a sorted T cell fraction (not recorded which). The gene calls are TRBV29-1 and TRBJ2-2; D perhaps matches TRBD2 (5 bases). The sequence was collected from a male donor with ankylosing spondylitis. CDR3 amino acids: CSVREGPGELFF. The CDR3 nucleotides are TGCAGCGTTAGAGAGGGTCCCGGGGAGCTGTTTTTT.